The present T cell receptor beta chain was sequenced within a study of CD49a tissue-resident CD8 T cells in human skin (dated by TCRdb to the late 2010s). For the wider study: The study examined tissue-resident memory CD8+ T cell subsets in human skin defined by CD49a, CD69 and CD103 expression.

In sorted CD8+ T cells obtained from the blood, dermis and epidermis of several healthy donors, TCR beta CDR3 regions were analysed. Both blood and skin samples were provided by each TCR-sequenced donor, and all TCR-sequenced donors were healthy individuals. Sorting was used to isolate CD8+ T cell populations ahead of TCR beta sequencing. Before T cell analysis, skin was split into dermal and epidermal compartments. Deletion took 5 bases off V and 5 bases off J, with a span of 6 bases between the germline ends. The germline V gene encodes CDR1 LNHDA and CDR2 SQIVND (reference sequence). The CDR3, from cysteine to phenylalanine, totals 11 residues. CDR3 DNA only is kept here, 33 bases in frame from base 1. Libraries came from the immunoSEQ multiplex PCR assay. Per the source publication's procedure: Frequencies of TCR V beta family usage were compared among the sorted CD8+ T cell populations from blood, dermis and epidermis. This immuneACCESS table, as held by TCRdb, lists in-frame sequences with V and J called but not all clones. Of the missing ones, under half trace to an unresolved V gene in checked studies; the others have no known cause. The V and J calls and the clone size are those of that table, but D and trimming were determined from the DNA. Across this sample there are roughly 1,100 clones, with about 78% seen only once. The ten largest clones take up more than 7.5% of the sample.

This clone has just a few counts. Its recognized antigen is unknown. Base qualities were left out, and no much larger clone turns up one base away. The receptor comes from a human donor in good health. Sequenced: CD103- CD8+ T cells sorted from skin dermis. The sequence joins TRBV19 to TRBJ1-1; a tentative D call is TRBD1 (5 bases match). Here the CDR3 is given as CASSQGTEAFF. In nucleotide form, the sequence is TGTGCCAGTAGTCAGGGTACTGAAGCTTTCTTT.